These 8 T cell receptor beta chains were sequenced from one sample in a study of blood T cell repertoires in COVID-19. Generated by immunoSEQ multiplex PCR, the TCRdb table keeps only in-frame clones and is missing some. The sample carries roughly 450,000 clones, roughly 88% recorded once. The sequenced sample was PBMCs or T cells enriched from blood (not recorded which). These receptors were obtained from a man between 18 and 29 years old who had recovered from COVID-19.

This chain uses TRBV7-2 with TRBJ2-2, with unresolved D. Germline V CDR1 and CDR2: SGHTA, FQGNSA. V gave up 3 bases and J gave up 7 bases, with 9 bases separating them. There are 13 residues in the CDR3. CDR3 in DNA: TGTGCCAGCAGCTTCTCAGCGCACGGGGAGCTGTTTTTT. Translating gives CASSFSAHGELFF.

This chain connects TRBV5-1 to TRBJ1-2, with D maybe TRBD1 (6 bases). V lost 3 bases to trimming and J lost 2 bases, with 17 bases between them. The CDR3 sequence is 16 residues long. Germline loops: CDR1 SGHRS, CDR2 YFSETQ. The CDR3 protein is CASSSPLRDKNYGYTF. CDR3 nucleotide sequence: TGCGCCAGCAGCTCGCCCCTCAGGGACAAGAACTATGGCTACACCTTC.

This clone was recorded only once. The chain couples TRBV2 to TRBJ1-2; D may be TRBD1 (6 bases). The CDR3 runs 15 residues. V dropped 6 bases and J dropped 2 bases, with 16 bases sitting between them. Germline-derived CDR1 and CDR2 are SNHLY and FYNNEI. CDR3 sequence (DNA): TGTGCCAGCAGAACCCCTTCGGACAGCAACTATGGCTACACCTTC. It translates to CASRTPSDSNYGYTF.

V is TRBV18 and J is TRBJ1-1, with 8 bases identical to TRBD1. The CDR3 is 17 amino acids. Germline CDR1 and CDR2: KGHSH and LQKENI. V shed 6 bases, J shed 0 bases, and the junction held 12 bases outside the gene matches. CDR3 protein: CASSHGQGLSMNTEAFF. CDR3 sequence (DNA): TGTGCCAGCTCCCACGGACAGGGACTCTCCATGAACACTGAAGCTTTCTTT.

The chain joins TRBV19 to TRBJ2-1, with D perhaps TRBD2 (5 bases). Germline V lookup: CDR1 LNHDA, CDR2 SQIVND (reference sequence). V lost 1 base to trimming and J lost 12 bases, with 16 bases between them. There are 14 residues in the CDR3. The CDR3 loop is CASSIVAIGRAQFF. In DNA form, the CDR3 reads TGTGCCAGTAGTATAGTGGCCATCGGGCGGGCGCAGTTCTTC.

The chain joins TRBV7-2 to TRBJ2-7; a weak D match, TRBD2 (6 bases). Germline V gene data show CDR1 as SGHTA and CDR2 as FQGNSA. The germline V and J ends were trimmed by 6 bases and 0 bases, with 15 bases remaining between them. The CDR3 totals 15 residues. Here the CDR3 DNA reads TGTGCCAGCAGTTTTGGGCGGGGAGGCTCCTACGAGCAGTACTTC. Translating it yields CASSFGRGGSYEQYF.

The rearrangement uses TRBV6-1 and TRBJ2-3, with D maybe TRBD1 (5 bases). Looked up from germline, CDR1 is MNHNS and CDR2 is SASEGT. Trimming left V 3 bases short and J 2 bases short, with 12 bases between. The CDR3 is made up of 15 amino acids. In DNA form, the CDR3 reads TGTGCCAGCAGTGAGGGCAGGGCCTACACAGATACGCAGTATTTT. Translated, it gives CASSEGRAYTDTQYF.

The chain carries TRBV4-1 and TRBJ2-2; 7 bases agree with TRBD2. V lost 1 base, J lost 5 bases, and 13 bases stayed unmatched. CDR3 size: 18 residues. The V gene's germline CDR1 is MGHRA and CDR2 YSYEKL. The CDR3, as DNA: TGCGCCAGCAGCCAAGCTCTTGCCGGCGGGAGCGGTACCGGGGAGCTGTTTTTT. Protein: CASSQALAGGSGTGELFF.